The 23 T cell receptor beta chains given below trace back to one sample, sequenced in a study of cytomegalovirus exposure and HLA in healthy donors. 60 Vbeta and 13 Jbeta primers were used in PCR. Profiling relied on immunoSEQ multiplex PCR, and the TCRdb table lists in-frame clones only, not all of them. Among about 150,000 clones listed, about 68% were seen once. Source material: PBMCs. These receptors all come from a man aged 18 to 30 in good health and CMV-seronegative.

The V call is TRBV5-6, the J call TRBJ2-7; TRBD2 matches at 15 bases. Germline V gives CDR1 SGHDT, CDR2 YYEEEE. The CDR3 contains 16 residues. Losses at the gene ends were 2 bases for V and 4 bases for J; bases not matched to a gene: 4. The CDR3 loop reads CASSFLGLAGGYEQYF. The CDR3, as DNA: TGTGCCAGCAGCTTCTTGGGACTAGCGGGAGGATACGAGCAGTACTTC.

A single count supports this clone. V and J are TRBV7-9 and TRBJ2-7, with a weak D call TRBD2 (7 bases). Germline CDR1 is SEHNR and CDR2 is FQNEAQ (reference sequence). The germline V and J ends were trimmed by 5 bases and 3 bases, with 11 bases remaining between them. The CDR3 covers 13 residues. This CDR3 is CASSGGALYEQYF. The CDR3 DNA sequence: TGTGCCAGCAGCGGGGGGGCCCTCTACGAGCAGTACTTC.

This chain joins TRBV5-1 and TRBJ2-2, with 12 positions matching TRBD2. Germline lookup yields CDR1 SGHRS and CDR2 YFSETQ. With V trimmed by 4 bases and J by 3 bases, 13 bases remained unmatched. The CDR3 covers 19 residues. The CDR3 loop reads CASSALGLAGMGDTGELFF. CDR3 nucleotides: TGCGCCAGCAGCGCCCTCGGACTAGCGGGAATGGGGGACACCGGGGAGCTGTTTTTT.

The CDR3 bases are TGTGCCAGCAGTTACGGGCAGAGCACAGATACGCAGTATTTT. Translation: CASSYGQSTDTQYF. The chain uses TRBV6-5 and TRBJ2-3; D is uncertain. CDR1 MNHEY and CDR2 SVGAGI come from the germline V gene. Trimming removed 2 bases from V and 0 bases from J, with 6 bases in between. The CDR3 loop spans 14 amino acids.

The chain has TRBV6-5 and TRBJ1-1; D gene unclear. There are 14 residues in the CDR3. The germline gives CDR1 MNHEY, CDR2 SVGAGI. Trimming removed 5 bases at V and 1 base at J, with 11 bases between. CDR3 region: CASSEEAANTEAFF. The CDR3 DNA reads TGTGCCAGCAGTGAAGAGGCGGCGAACACTGAAGCTTTCTTT.

The chain joins TRBV9 to TRBJ2-5; TRBD2 aligns across 14 bases. The length of the CDR3 is 17 residues. V was pared by 4 bases and J by 7 bases, with 12 bases of the junction left unmatched. The germline V gene has CDR1 SGDLS and CDR2 YYNGEE. The CDR3 region is CASSLHGTSGGPGTQYF. In DNA form, the CDR3 reads TGTGCCAGCAGCTTGCACGGGACTAGCGGGGGCCCGGGGACCCAGTACTTC.

The gene calls are TRBV9 and TRBJ2-7; maybe TRBD1 (5 bases). Germline CDR1 reads SGDLS; CDR2 reads YYNGEE. V lost 0 bases, J lost 0 bases, and 13 bases lay in between. The CDR3 spans 16 residues. Written as DNA, the CDR3 is TGTGCCAGCAGCGTAGTTTTACAGGCCTTCTCCTACGAGCAGTACTTC. It is translated as CASSVVLQAFSYEQYF.

The chain recombines TRBV29-1 with TRBJ2-3, with 10 bases identical to TRBD2. This CDR3 has 15 amino acids. The germline V gene has CDR1 SQVTM and CDR2 ANQGSEA. The V and J ends lost 4 bases and 0 bases, in that order; junction bases with no gene match: 4. Here the CDR3 DNA reads TGCAGCGTTGCGGGACTAGCGATAAGCACAGATACGCAGTATTTT. Protein product: CSVAGLAISTDTQYF.

This clone was observed once. The chain couples TRBV6-5 to TRBJ1-4; a weak D match, TRBD1 (5 bases). From germline, CDR1 is MNHEY and CDR2 SVGAGI. The V gene lost 5 bases and the J gene lost 8 bases, with 15 bases spanning the gap. The CDR3 length is 14 residues. The CDR3, as DNA: TGTGCCAGCAGTCCTTCGCAGGGCAGGGAAAAACTGTTTTTT. It specifies CASSPSQGREKLFF.

This clone has just a few counts. The chain links TRBV2 to TRBJ2-4, with a tentative D call TRBD2 (5 bases). From germline, CDR1 is SNHLY and CDR2 FYNNEI. CDR3 length: 14 amino acids. V lost 3 bases to trimming and J lost 6 bases, with 12 bases between them. The CDR3: CASSEAGILNIQYF. DNA of the CDR3: TGTGCCAGCAGTGAGGCCGGGATCCTAAACATTCAGTACTTC.

This clone came up once. The chain links TRBV27 to TRBJ2-1; 11 nucleotides agree with TRBD2. Germline loops: CDR1 MNHEY, CDR2 SMNVEV (reference sequence). V trimming: 5 bases; J trimming: 9 bases; junction bases outside the gene matches: 6. This CDR3 is 14 amino acids long. The CDR3 here is CASSRTSGSTEQFF. The DNA of the CDR3 is TGTGCCAGCAGTAGAACTAGCGGGAGTACTGAGCAGTTCTTC.

The chain joins TRBV6-6 to TRBJ2-3, with 7 bases identical to TRBD1. Looked up from germline, CDR1 is MNHNY and CDR2 is SVGAGI (reference sequence). V shed 5 bases and J 2 bases; nucleotides not matched to a gene: 4. The CDR3 length is 14 residues. The CDR3 protein is CASSPGQSTDTQYF. The CDR3 DNA reads TGTGCCAGCAGTCCGGGACAGTCCACAGATACGCAGTATTTT.

V and J are TRBV15 and TRBJ1-1; no definite D call. Germline CDR1 is LNHNV and CDR2 is YYDKDF (reference sequence). V lost 0 bases and J 0 bases, leaving 8 bases between the germline ends. The CDR3 extends over 15 amino acids. CDR3 coding DNA: TGTGCCACCAGCAGAGAAGGCGGCATGAACACTGAAGCTTTCTTT. It specifies CATSREGGMNTEAFF.

The chain has TRBV9 and TRBJ2-2; 9 positions agree with TRBD2. Germline trimming cut 3 bases from V and 0 bases from J; bases unmatched to any gene: 3. The CDR3 runs 16 residues. Germline V lookup: CDR1 SGDLS, CDR2 YYNGEE. The DNA for the CDR3 is TGTGCCAGCAGCGCGGCTAGCGGGACGAACACCGGGGAGCTGTTTTTT. It codes for CASSAASGTNTGELFF.

V gene TRBV30 combines with J gene TRBJ1-1; 7 nucleotides match TRBD1. V dropped 0 bases and J dropped 9; count of bases not matched to a gene: 10. The germline CDR1 and CDR2 sequences are GTSNPN and SVGIG (reference sequence). The CDR3 runs 14 residues. CDR3 DNA: TGTGCCTGGAGTGTTCTAGGACAGGCGGTTCAAGCTTTCTTT. Translation: CAWSVLGQAVQAFF.

This chain joins TRBV28 and TRBJ2-1; 12 bases line up with TRBD2. Per germline, CDR1 MDHEN and CDR2 SYDVKM. CDR3 length equals 16 residues. J was trimmed by 2 bases and V by 4 bases; bases with no gene match: 3. The CDR3 reads CASSSSGRDTYNEQFF. The CDR3 DNA is TGTGCCAGCAGTTCTAGCGGGAGGGACACCTACAATGAGCAGTTCTTC.

This clone was observed a handful of times. The CDR3, as DNA: TGCAGCGTTCTAGACTTAGCCAAAAACATTCAGTACTTC. Protein: CSVLDLAKNIQYF. The chain links TRBV29-1 to TRBJ2-4; no firm D call. In germline, CDR1 is SQVTM, CDR2 ANQGSEA. With 5 bases removed from V and 0 bases from J, the gap between germline ends came to 8 bases. The CDR3 runs 13 residues.

The chain uses TRBV19 and TRBJ1-5; the D gene is possibly TRBD1 (5 bases). CDR1 and CDR2 (germline): LNHDA, SQIVND (reference sequence). The V end lost 11 bases, the J end lost 2 bases, and 19 bases lay between the germline ends. CDR3 length: 15 residues. The CDR3, as DNA: TGTGCCCCGGCAGGAGGGGAAAAGTGCAATCAGCCCCAGCATTTT. Residues: CAPAGGEKCNQPQHF.

The chain combines TRBV6-6 with TRBJ2-1, with D possibly being TRBD1 (6 bases). CDR3 length: 12 residues. The V end lost 6 bases, the J end lost 6 bases, and 9 bases lay between the germline ends. Per the germline V gene, CDR1 is MNHNY and CDR2 is SVGAGI (reference sequence). The CDR3 DNA reads as TGTGCCAGCAGCCTAGGGGGCAATGAGCAGTTCTTC. This translates into CASSLGGNEQFF.

The table lists this clone with a few counts. The chain recombines TRBV6-1 with TRBJ2-5; possibly TRBD2 for D (6 bases). The germline V and J ends were trimmed by 0 bases and 2 bases, with 13 bases remaining between them. The CDR3 length is 16 residues. Germline assignment: CDR1 MNHNS and CDR2 SASEGT. CDR3 sequence reads: CASSEAWWEVQETQYF. CDR3 DNA sequence: TGTGCCAGCAGTGAAGCGTGGTGGGAGGTTCAAGAGACCCAGTACTTC.

This clone was seen a few times. This chain links TRBV7-9 with TRBJ2-7, with unresolved D. CDR1 and CDR2 from the germline V gene are SEHNR and FQNEAQ (reference sequence). CDR3 length: 14 amino acids. V was trimmed by 8 bases and J by 2 bases, leaving 16 bases between them. CDR3: CASSENHATYEQYF. DNA of the CDR3: TGTGCCAGCTCTGAGAACCATGCCACCTACGAGCAGTACTTC. Together with reference TRBV7-9 and TRBJ2-7, the CDR3 gives the full variable domain: DTGVSQNPRHKITKRGQNVTFRCDPISEHNRLYWYRQTLGQGPEFLTYFQNEAQLEKSRLLSDRFSAERPKGSFSTLEIQRTEQGDSAMYLCASSENHATYEQYFGPGTRLTVT.

V usage is TRBV7-8 and J usage is TRBJ2-1, with TRBD2 identical over 10 bases. The junction had 7 bases not matched to a gene; V was cut back by 4 bases and J by 1 base. The CDR3 contains 17 residues. Germline V gives CDR1 SGHVS, CDR2 FQNEAQ. The DNA of the CDR3 is TGTGCCAGCAGCTGGCGGCCTAGCGGGAGTTCCTACAATGAGCAGTTCTTC. This codes for CASSWRPSGSSYNEQFF.

This clone has only a few counts. CDR3 DNA: TGTGCCAGCAGTTTATTCCCCGGAGCGGGGTCCTACGAGCAGTACTTC. It translates to CASSLFPGAGSYEQYF. V gene TRBV28 combines with J gene TRBJ2-7; TRBD2 aligns across 7 bases. This CDR3 spans 16 amino acids. J was trimmed by 1 base and V by 1 base; bases with no gene match: 7. The V gene's germline CDR1 is MDHEN and CDR2 SYDVKM.